Below are 19 T cell receptor beta chains sequenced from a single sample in a study of cytomegalovirus exposure and HLA in healthy donors. Data came from immunoSEQ multiplex PCR; TCRdb stores just in-frame clones and leaves some out. The profile shows fewer than 400,000 clones, roughly 85% of them singletons. The specimen was PBMCs. The receptors stem from a woman younger than 35 in good health and CMV-seronegative.

The chain couples TRBV9 to TRBJ2-5, with no clear D. Germline V gene lookup returns CDR1 SGDLS and CDR2 YYNGEE. The CDR3 contains 13 residues. With 4 bases removed from V and 5 bases from J, the gap between germline ends came to 12 bases. The CDR3 is CASSTRSEETQYF. The CDR3 bases are TGTGCCAGCAGCACGCGATCGGAGGAGACCCAGTACTTC.

The chain joins TRBV2 to TRBJ1-3; D is unclear. CDR1 and CDR2 (germline): SNHLY, FYNNEI. CDR3 length equals 13 residues. The germline V and J ends were trimmed by 7 bases and 0 bases, with 7 bases remaining between them. CDR3 nucleotides: TGTGCCAGCACCCCAGGCTCTGGAAACACCATATATTTT. It codes for CASTPGSGNTIYF.

With regard to this clone: Other DNA sequences in the sample encode the same CDR3. The rearrangement uses TRBV5-1 and TRBJ1-1, with D possibly TRBD1 on 5 matching bases. Germline V gene sequence: CDR1 SGHRS, CDR2 YFSETQ. This CDR3 has 12 residues. Trimming took off 1 base at V and 8 bases at J, with 9 bases between the two ends. The CDR3 loop is CASSLTGPEAFF. CDR3 sequence (DNA): TGCGCCAGCAGCTTGACAGGTCCCGAAGCTTTCTTT.

V and J are TRBV25-1 and TRBJ2-5; TRBD1 is a possible D gene (6 bases). Germline CDR1 and CDR2: MGHDK and SYGVNS. Trimming stripped 2 bases from V and 5 bases from J, with 12 bases between. The CDR3 has 14 amino acids. This CDR3 reads CASSEPTGTETQYF. The CDR3, as DNA: TGTGCCAGCAGTGAACCAACAGGGACGGAGACCCAGTACTTC.

The V call is TRBV19, the J call TRBJ1-2, with TRBD1 as a possible D gene (5 bases). CDR1 is LNHDA, CDR2 SQIVND, per germline (reference sequence). Between the trimmed V and J ends, which lost 5 bases and 8 bases, there was a span of 27 bases. The CDR3 has 17 amino acids. CDR3 in amino acids: CASSLGGDAGPTGGYTF. The CDR3 coding sequence is TGTGCCAGTAGTCTCGGCGGAGATGCAGGGCCCACCGGAGGCTACACCTTC.

This clone has only one observation. The chain employs TRBV6-5 and TRBJ2-5; no reliable D call. The germline gives CDR1 MNHEY, CDR2 SVGAGI. CDR3 size: 15 residues. V dropped 2 bases and J dropped 0 bases, with 10 bases sitting between them. This CDR3 reads CASSYSFSYQETQYF. The CDR3 region has the DNA TGTGCCAGCAGTTACAGCTTTTCGTACCAAGAGACCCAGTACTTC.

V gene TRBV7-9 combines with J gene TRBJ2-3, with 11 bases aligning to TRBD2. This CDR3 comprises 14 residues. The V and J ends lost 4 bases and 6 bases, in that order; junction bases with no gene match: 3. The germline CDR1 and CDR2 sequences are SEHNR and FQNEAQ (reference sequence). CDR3 residues: CASSWTSGSDTQYF. The CDR3 DNA sequence: TGTGCCAGCAGCTGGACTAGCGGGTCGGATACGCAGTATTTT. Full variable domain (missing parts from reference TRBV7-9 and TRBJ2-3): DTGVSQNPRHKITKRGQNVTFRCDPISEHNRLYWYRQTLGQGPEFLTYFQNEAQLEKSRLLSDRFSAERPKGSFSTLEIQRTEQGDSAMYLCASSWTSGSDTQYFGPGTRLTVL.

This chain uses TRBV2 with TRBJ1-2, with 8 nucleotides matching TRBD1. The germline gives CDR1 SNHLY, CDR2 FYNNEI. Germline trimming cut 4 bases from V and 6 bases from J; bases unmatched to any gene: 4. The CDR3 contains 13 residues. In nucleotides, the CDR3 is TGTGCCAGCAGTGCCGGACAGGGCAATGGCTACACCTTC. Amino acids: CASSAGQGNGYTF.

The chain is built from TRBV28 and TRBJ2-7, with D tentatively TRBD1 (6 bases). Trimming shortened V by 3 bases and J by 3 bases, and 15 bases separated the two germline ends. The CDR3 runs 15 residues. Per germline, CDR1 MDHEN and CDR2 SYDVKM. As DNA, the CDR3 is TGTGCCAGCAGTTTTTGGAACAGGGATAGCTACGAGCAGTACTTC. It yields the protein CASSFWNRDSYEQYF.

The V gene is TRBV6-6, the J gene TRBJ1-5, with D maybe TRBD1 (5 bases). The CDR3 is 14 residues long. Germline-derived CDR1 and CDR2 are MNHNY and SVGAGI (reference sequence). Trimming left V 8 bases short and J 5 bases short, with 16 bases between. DNA for the CDR3: TGTGCCAGCGGGGAGGACATTCTATATCAGCCCCAGCATTTT. Translated, it gives CASGEDILYQPQHF.

The V call is TRBV7-8, the J call TRBJ1-5, with D unresolved. The ends were cut back, 1 base at V and 4 bases at J, with 5 bases in the middle. This CDR3 is built from 13 residues. Per the germline V gene, CDR1 is SGHVS and CDR2 is FQNEAQ. Here the CDR3 reads CASSLGTNQPQHF. DNA of the CDR3: TGTGCCAGCAGCTTAGGAACTAATCAGCCCCAGCATTTT.

The rearrangement joins TRBV7-3 to TRBJ1-2, with D possibly being TRBD1 (5 bases). CDR1 is SGHTA and CDR2 is FQGTGA in the germline V gene. V lost 2 bases, J lost 14 bases, and 21 bases lay in between. This CDR3 contains 14 residues. In nucleotides, the CDR3 is TGTGCCAGCAGCTTATATGACAGCTCTATGGCTCTAACCTTC. Its protein product is CASSLYDSSMALTF. Drawing the rest from reference TRBV7-3 and TRBJ1-2, the complete variable domain is GAGVSQTPSNKVTEKGKYVELRCDPISGHTALYWYRQSLGQGPEFLIYFQGTGAADDSGLPNDRFFAVRPEGSVSTLKIQRTERGDSAVYLCASSLYDSSMALTFGSGTRLTVV.

V gene TRBV10-3 combines with J gene TRBJ1-5, with D hard to call. V was shortened by 5 bases and J by 0 bases, with 11 bases between the two germline ends. The CDR3 is 15 residues long. Germline CDR1 ENHRY, CDR2 SYGVKD. The DNA of the CDR3 is TGTGCCATCAGTCCAGGACTCTCTAGCAATCAGCCCCAGCATTTT. It codes for CAISPGLSSNQPQHF.

The chain joins TRBV6-5 to TRBJ1-1; TRBD1 matches 8 bases. The CDR3 consists of 16 residues. In germline, CDR1 is MNHEY, CDR2 SVGAGI. V shed 0 bases, J shed 1 base, and the junction held 4 bases outside the gene matches. In nucleotides, the CDR3 is TGTGCCAGCAGTTACTCCCCCGGACAGGGGAACACTGAAGCTTTCTTT. It yields the protein CASSYSPGQGNTEAFF.

The chain uses TRBV28 and TRBJ2-1; 7 bases agree with TRBD2. This CDR3 has 14 amino acids. After removal of 10 bases from V and 6 bases from J, the junction contained 12 bases not matched to a gene. CDR1 MDHEN and CDR2 SYDVKM come from the germline V gene. As DNA, the CDR3 is TGTGCCACCAACTCGGGAGGATGGTTCAATGAGCAGTTCTTC. The encoded protein is CATNSGGWFNEQFF.

The J gene is TRBJ2-2, the V gene TRBV6-4, with TRBD1 matching 9 bases. The CDR3 consists of 16 residues. The ends lost 2 bases at V and 4 bases at J; junction bases unmatched: 5. In germline, CDR1 is MRHNA, CDR2 SNTAGT. Here the CDR3 reads CASSDNRDRATGELFF. Here the CDR3 DNA reads TGTGCCAGCAGTGACAATCGGGACAGGGCCACCGGGGAGCTGTTTTTT.

The chain carries TRBV6-5 and TRBJ2-5; no clear D gene. V gave up 2 bases and J gave up 7 bases, with 5 bases separating them. There are 11 residues in the CDR3. Germline V gives CDR1 MNHEY, CDR2 SVGAGI. The CDR3 region is CASSYAGTQYF. DNA of the CDR3: TGTGCCAGCAGTTACGCCGGGACCCAGTACTTC.

The chain is built from TRBV29-1 and TRBJ2-7; D is perhaps TRBD1 (5 bases). The CDR3 contains 12 residues. Germline values: CDR1 SQVTM, CDR2 ANQGSEA. The germline V and J ends were trimmed by 6 bases and 1 base, with 10 bases remaining between them. For the CDR3, the DNA is TGCAGCGTCTCTAGGGGTTCCTACGAGCAGTACTTC. It yields the protein CSVSRGSYEQYF.

This clone was picked up one time. V gene TRBV15 combines with J gene TRBJ2-6, with D tentatively TRBD1 (6 bases). This CDR3 spans 17 amino acids. From germline, CDR1 is LNHNV and CDR2 YYDKDF (reference sequence). The germline V and J ends were trimmed by 0 bases and 0 bases, with 9 bases remaining between them. The CDR3 sequence is CATSREEGVSGANVLTF. The DNA of the CDR3 is TGTGCCACCAGCAGAGAAGAGGGGGTCTCTGGGGCCAACGTCCTGACTTTC.